This record looks at one T cell receptor (beta chain) sequence and its context. The antigen remains undetermined. The CDR3 is 19 residues long. Germline trimming cut 4 bases from V and 4 bases from J; bases unmatched to any gene: 19. Per germline, CDR1 SGDLS and CDR2 YYNGEE. This sample was included in a study of cytomegalovirus exposure and HLA in healthy donors. Overall study findings and caveats: Later on, a genetic analysis was performed. It linked a missense variant in DCLRE1C with V- and J-gene trimming of TCR beta. Generally TCR sequences proved uncommon, though certain public TCRs appeared in numerous donors. As confirmed in vitro, a few CMV-associated chains were specific for CMV antigens.

PCR employed 60 Vbeta and 13 Jbeta primers. Profiling relied on immunoSEQ multiplex PCR, and the TCRdb table lists in-frame clones only, not all of them. Of some 87,000 clones listed, 65% to 85% were seen once; the top ten hold 22%. Sequencing input: PBMCs. The receptor's source is a woman aged 40 to 55 in good health and CMV-seropositive. This rearrangement joins TRBV9 to TRBJ2-1, with 8 bases aligning to TRBD1. The CDR3 sequence: CASSHPQGVRPAKYNEQFF. CDR3 in DNA: TGTGCCAGCAGCCATCCACAGGGGGTGAGGCCAGCGAAATACAATGAGCAGTTCTTC.